This record concerns one TCR beta chain sequence. In germline, CDR1 is LNHNV, CDR2 YYDKDF (reference sequence). The V and J ends lost 1 base and 3 bases respectively, with 10 bases between them. The CDR3 covers 14 residues. The entry originates in a study of PD-1 blockade in mismatch repair-deficient tumors. Study-wide background: Patients had about 13 mismatch repair-deficient cancer types and were previously treated and progressing.

Repertoires were generated with immunoSEQ multiplex PCR, while TCRdb's copy carries only in-frame clones and drops some. The sample includes about 100,000 clones, 70% to 85% of them seen just once. Sequencing used peripheral blood, obtained less than 37 weeks after starting pembrolizumab. The sequence was collected from an adult with mismatch repair-deficient cancer. V gene TRBV15 combines with J gene TRBJ2-7; no clear D gene. For the CDR3, the DNA is TGTGCCACCAGCAGAGTTAGTAGAGGCTACGAGCAGTACTTC. Protein product: CATSRVSRGYEQYF.